The entry below gives a single T cell receptor beta chain sequence along with its context. Antigen: not known. The sample belongs to a study of T cells after yellow fever vaccination. Study conclusions and caveats: On re-exposure, the response was weaker but peaked faster, at day 5 versus 15.

Germline V gene data show CDR1 as SGHNT and CDR2 as YENEEA. The junction had 5 bases not matched to a gene; V was cut back by 5 bases and J by 9 bases. This CDR3 is built from 13 residues. Via MiXCR, TCRdb re-called the 5' RACE reads, giving one row per CDR3 protein. The repertoire holds about 260,000 distinct CDR3 sequences, with 13% as singletons. This material consisted of CD4+ T cells sorted from PBMCs, taken 45 days after the yellow fever booster vaccination. The sequence came from a man under 40 who received the YFV17D yellow fever vaccine. V is TRBV11-3 and J is TRBJ2-1; TRBD2 agrees at 9 bases. CDR3 loop: CASSGTSLSEQFF. DNA of the CDR3: TGTGCCAGCAGCGGGACTAGCTTGAGTGAGCAGTTCTTC.